This T cell receptor beta chain is from a study of T cell repertoires in cytomegalovirus infection. Trimming left V 7 bases short and J 5 bases short, with 14 bases between. Germline V gene lookup returns CDR1 MNHNS and CDR2 SASEGT. This CDR3 spans 13 amino acids. On this clonotype: Antigen unknown.

TCRdb used MiXCR to reprocess the reads, holding one entry per CDR3 protein. In the table there are nearly 700,000 distinct CDR3 sequences, around 30% of which are singletons. The V gene is TRBV6-1, the J gene TRBJ2-5; TRBD2 is a possible D gene (7 bases). Here the sequenced sample was cultured PBMCs, taken from culture after CMV antigen stimulation. The TCR was taken from a human donor in good health (CMV status not recorded). Some clones in this sample may be carry-over from other donors' samples. CDR3 in DNA: TGTGCCAGCAAAACCTCGGGGGGCGAGACCCAGTACTTC. It codes for CASKTSGGETQYF.